The 4 T cell receptor beta chains below come from one sample, sequenced in a study of blood T cell repertoires in COVID-19. Assay: immunoSEQ multiplex PCR; the TCRdb copy retains only in-frame clones and omits some. Counted here are fewer than 200,000 clones, more than 65% occurring once; the ten biggest clones make up roughly 18%. Specimen: PBMCs or T cells enriched from blood (not recorded which). All receptors derive from a man between 60 and 70 years old who had recovered from COVID-19.

As to this clone: The CDR3 end shows no conserved phenylalanine or tryptophan, and so a read error is likely. It is unclear where the CDR3 begins or ends on the DNA, so no DNA is shown, and the CDR3 is as TCRdb lists it. The rearrangement uses TRBV5-1 and TRBJ2-7; no check of the table's D call, TRBD1, against the DNA was made. The CDR3 is 9 amino acids in total, end residues counted. Per germline, CDR1 SGHRS and CDR2 YFSETQ. The CDR3 here is CASPQGAIP.

The chain employs TRBV5-1 and TRBJ2-7; TRBD1 matches 9 bases. Germline V gene lookup returns CDR1 SGHRS and CDR2 YFSETQ. The CDR3 spans 14 residues. Losses at the gene ends were 0 bases for V and 6 bases for J; bases not matched to a gene: 4. The CDR3 DNA reads TGCGCCAGCAGCTTGGGGGGGACAGGGACCGAGCAGTACTTC. Translating it yields CASSLGGTGTEQYF.

The chain's CDR3 is CATLGGAVKLFF. In nucleotides, the CDR3 is TGTGCCACCCTTGGGGGGGCCGTAAAACTGTTTTTT. The chain links TRBV21-1 to TRBJ1-4. TRBV21-1 is classified as a pseudogene. This CDR3 spans 12 amino acids.

This clone has ten or more counts. This chain joins TRBV27 and TRBJ1-2; 10 bases match TRBD1. This CDR3 has 16 amino acids. Germline V CDR1 and CDR2: MNHEY, SMNVEV (reference sequence). With V trimmed by 6 bases and J by 6 bases, 13 bases remained unmatched. The DNA for the CDR3 is TGTGCCAGCAGCCTATCGCGACAGGGGGCGGAAGATGGCTACACCTTC. Protein product: CASSLSRQGAEDGYTF.